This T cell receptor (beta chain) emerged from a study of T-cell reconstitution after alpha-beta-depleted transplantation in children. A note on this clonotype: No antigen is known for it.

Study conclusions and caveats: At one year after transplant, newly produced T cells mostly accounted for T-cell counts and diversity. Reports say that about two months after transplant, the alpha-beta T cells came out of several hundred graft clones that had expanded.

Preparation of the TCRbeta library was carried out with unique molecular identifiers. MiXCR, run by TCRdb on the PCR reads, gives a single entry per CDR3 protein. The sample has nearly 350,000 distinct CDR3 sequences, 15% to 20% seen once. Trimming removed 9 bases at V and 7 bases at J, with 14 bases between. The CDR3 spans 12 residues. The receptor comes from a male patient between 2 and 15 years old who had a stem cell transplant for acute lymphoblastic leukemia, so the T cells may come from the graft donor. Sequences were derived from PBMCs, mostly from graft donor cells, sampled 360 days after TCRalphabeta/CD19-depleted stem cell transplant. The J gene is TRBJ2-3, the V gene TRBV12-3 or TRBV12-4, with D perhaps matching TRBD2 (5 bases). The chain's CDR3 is CASSPNGNTQYF. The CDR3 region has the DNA TGTGCCAGTTCCCCCAACGGGAATACGCAGTATTTT.